This T cell receptor beta chain was documented in a study of blood T cell repertoires in COVID-19. Study details: Samples taken during acute and convalescent COVID-19 were collected in the United States, Italy and Spain. The cDNA or gDNA used as material had been derived from T cells, B-cell-depleted T cells, or PBMCs.

Source study methods: Amplifying reference gene primers gave estimates of nucleated cell counts. Sequencing used immunoSEQ multiplex PCR; TCRdb keeps in-frame clones, though not all of them. V, J and clone size derive from that table, while D and trimming were established from the DNA sequence. The sample lists about 160,000 clones; about nine tenths were seen once. The sequencing input was peripheral blood. This receptor was identified in a man aged 80 or over with acute or convalescent COVID-19.

The CDR3 region is CASRSRTSDMDNEQFF. The CDR3 DNA is TGTGCCAGCAGATCTAGGACTAGCGACATGGACAATGAGCAGTTCTTC. This chain joins TRBV6-6 and TRBJ2-1; 9 positions agree with TRBD2. The CDR3 loop spans 16 amino acids. The V and J ends lost 6 bases and 5 bases, in that order; junction bases with no gene match: 11. Germline loops: CDR1 MNHNY, CDR2 SVGAGI (reference sequence).